These T cell receptor beta chains were read from a single sample in a study of OX40 agonist ivuxolimab in advanced cancers. The data were produced by immunoSEQ multiplex PCR, yet TCRdb's version contains in-frame clones alone and is incomplete. The data show about 52,000 clones, about 88% seen once. Material: CD4+ or CD8+ T cells sorted from blood, obtained in a trial of the OX40 agonist ivuxolimab. The receptor set was obtained from an adult with an advanced solid tumor such as melanoma, head and neck, liver or kidney cancer. The CDR3 runs from the conserved cysteine through the conserved F or W. The D gene is left open where the match is weak. Clone size is stated in some rows and not others, as once, few, many or a class when expanded.

j_gene	d_gene	abundance	v_gene	CDR3nt	CDR3aa
TRBJ1-1	NA	once	TRBV18	TGTGCCAGCTCACCCGCACCGGGGGACACTGAAGCTTTCTTT	CASSPAPGDTEAFF
TRBJ2-3	NA	NA	TRBV7-6	TGTGCCAGCAGCCGAATAAGTGATACGCAGTATTTT	CASSRISDTQYF
TRBJ1-1	NA	NA	TRBV29-1	TGCAGCGTTGATACCGGCACAACTCAGAACACTGAAGCTTTCTTT	CSVDTGTTQNTEAFF
TRBJ2-7	NA	once	TRBV30	TGTGCCTGGAGTGTAAGCTCATCCTACGAGCAGTACTTC	CAWSVSSSYEQYF
TRBJ2-7	TRBD1	NA	TRBV27	TGTGCCAGCAGAGGGACAGGGGGCGCCTACGAGCAGTACTTC	CASRGTGGAYEQYF
TRBJ2-7	NA	few	TRBV10-3	TGTGCCATCAGTGCCAACTTCGAGCAGTACTTC	CAISANFEQYF
TRBJ1-1	NA	once	TRBV11-2	TGTGCCAGCAGCTCCACTCCTCGGGGGAACACTGAAGCTTTCTTT	CASSSTPRGNTEAFF
TRBJ1-1	NA	NA	TRBV30	TGTGCCTGGAACTTCGGTGCGGACACTGAAGCTTTCTTT	CAWNFGADTEAFF
TRBJ1-2	NA	NA	TRBV6-1	TGTGCCAGCAGTGAAGCCTCCAATCCCCGGGTACAGGGTGATGGCTACACCTTC	CASSEASNPRVQGDGYTF
TRBJ2-1	NA	NA	TRBV27	TGTGCCAGCAGTTGGGGAAGTTGGGGGGACAATGAGCAGTTCTTC	CASSWGSWGDNEQFF
TRBJ2-3	TRBD2	NA	TRBV10-3	TGTGCCATCAGTGAGTCGATAGCGGGGGGGCAGGATACGCAGTATTTT	CAISESIAGGQDTQYF
TRBJ1-1	TRBD1	NA	TRBV5-1	TGCGCCAGCAGCTCGAGGGGGACAGGGGCCCCCGAAGCTTTCTTT	CASSSRGTGAPEAFF
TRBJ1-1	NA	NA	TRBV6-5	TGTGCCAGCAGTTACTCAGGCAGGGGGAACACTGAAGCTTTCTTT	CASSYSGRGNTEAFF
TRBJ2-1	NA	NA	TRBV6-1	TGTGCCAGCAGTGACGGTTACAATGAGCAGTTCTTC	CASSDGYNEQFF
TRBJ2-3	TRBD1	once	TRBV7-6	TGTGCCAGCAGCTTAGCGGGGGGGACAGGGCGGACAGATACGCAGTATTTT	CASSLAGGTGRTDTQYF
TRBJ1-2	TRBD1	NA	TRBV6-1	TGTGCCATCATTGGGACAGGGAAAGACTATGGCTACACCTTC	CAIIGTGKDYGYTF
TRBJ2-3	TRBD1	NA	TRBV18	TGTGCCAGCTCTCTCCCCCGGGACAGTGGTCAAGATACGCAGTATTTT	CASSLPRDSGQDTQYF
TRBJ2-7	NA	NA	TRBV6-1	TGTGCCAGCAGTGAAGGAGTAGTCCATTCCTACGAGCAGTACTTC	CASSEGVVHSYEQYF
TRBJ2-5	TRBD2	medium-sized	TRBV29-1	TGCAGCGTGCCTAGCGGGGGTTGGGAGACCCAGTACTTC	CSVPSGGWETQYF
TRBJ2-3	TRBD2	NA	TRBV7-9	TGTGCCAGCAGCTCCGTTTTAGCGGGGACCACAGATACGCAGTATTTT	CASSSVLAGTTDTQYF
TRBJ2-2	NA	NA	TRBV30	TGTGCCTGGAGTGTACTCTTGCCGGGAAGAGACACCGGGGAGCTGTTTTTT	CAWSVLLPGRDTGELFF
TRBJ2-3	TRBD1	once	TRBV30	TGTGCCTGGACAGGGGGAGATACGCAGTATTTT	CAWTGGDTQYF
TRBJ2-2	NA	NA	TRBV5-8	TGTGCCAGCAGCTTGGCCGTGCCGAGCACCGGGGAGCTGTTTTTT	CASSLAVPSTGELFF
TRBJ1-2	NA	once	TRBV5-1	TGCGCCAGCAGCTACAGGGAGACCTTTGGCTACACCTTC	CASSYRETFGYTF
TRBJ2-6	NA	NA	TRBV6-4	TGTGCCAGCAGTGACTCATGGAACTCTGGGGCCAACGTCCTGACTTTC	CASSDSWNSGANVLTF
TRBJ1-5	TRBD1	NA	TRBV6-4	TGTGCCAGCAGTGCCCGTGGAGGGGACAGGGATAATAGCAATCAGCCCCAGCATTTT	CASSARGGDRDNSNQPQHF
TRBJ2-5	NA	NA	TRBV9	TGTGCCAGCAGCGTAGGGAGGACGCAAGAGACCCAGTACTTC	CASSVGRTQETQYF
TRBJ2-1	TRBD2	NA	TRBV27	TGTGCCAGCAGACCGCTAGCGGGGGGGAGCTACAATGAGCAGTTCTTC	CASRPLAGGSYNEQFF
TRBJ1-2	TRBD1	NA	TRBV27	TGTGCCAGCAGTTCTAGGGGAGACAGGGAAGACTATGGCTACACCTTC	CASSSRGDREDYGYTF
TRBJ2-2	NA	NA	TRBV15	TGTGCCACCGGGCTGACGGCCACCGGGGAGCTGTTTTTT	CATGLTATGELFF